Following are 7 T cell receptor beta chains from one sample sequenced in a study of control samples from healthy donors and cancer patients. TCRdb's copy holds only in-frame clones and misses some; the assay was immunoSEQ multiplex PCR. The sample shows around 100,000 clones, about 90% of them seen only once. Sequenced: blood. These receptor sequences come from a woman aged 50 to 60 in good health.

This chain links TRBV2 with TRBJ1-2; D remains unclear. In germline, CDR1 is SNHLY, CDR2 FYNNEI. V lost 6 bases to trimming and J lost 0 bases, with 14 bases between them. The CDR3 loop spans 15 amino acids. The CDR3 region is CASRLEYGSNYGYTF. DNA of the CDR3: TGTGCCAGCAGACTTGAATACGGGTCTAACTATGGCTACACCTTC.

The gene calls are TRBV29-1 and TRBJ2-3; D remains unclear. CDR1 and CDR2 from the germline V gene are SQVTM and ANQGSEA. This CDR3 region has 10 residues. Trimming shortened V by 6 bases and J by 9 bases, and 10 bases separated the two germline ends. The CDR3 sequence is CSVLVPTQYF. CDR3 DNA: TGCAGCGTCTTGGTTCCGACGCAGTATTTT.

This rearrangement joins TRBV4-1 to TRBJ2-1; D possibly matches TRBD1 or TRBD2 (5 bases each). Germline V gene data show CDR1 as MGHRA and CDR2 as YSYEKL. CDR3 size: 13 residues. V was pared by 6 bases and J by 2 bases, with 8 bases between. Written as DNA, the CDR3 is TGCGCCAGCAGGGGACCCGCCTACAATGAGCAGTTCTTC. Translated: CASRGPAYNEQFF.

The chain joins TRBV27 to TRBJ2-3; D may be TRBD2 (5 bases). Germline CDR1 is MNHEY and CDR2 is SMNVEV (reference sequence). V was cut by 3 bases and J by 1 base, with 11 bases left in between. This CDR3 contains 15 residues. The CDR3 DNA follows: TGTGCCAGCAGTTTGAGGAGGTGGGGCACAGATACGCAGTATTTT. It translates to CASSLRRWGTDTQYF.

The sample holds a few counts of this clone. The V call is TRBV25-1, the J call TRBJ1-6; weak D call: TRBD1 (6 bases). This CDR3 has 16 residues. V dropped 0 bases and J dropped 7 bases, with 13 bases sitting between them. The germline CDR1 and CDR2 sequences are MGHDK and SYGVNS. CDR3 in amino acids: CASSEYPDRNNSPLHF. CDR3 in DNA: TGTGCCAGCAGTGAATACCCGGACAGAAACAATTCACCCCTCCACTTT. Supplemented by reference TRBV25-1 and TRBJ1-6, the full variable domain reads EADIYQTPRYLVIGTGKKITLECSQTMGHDKMYWYQQDPGMELHLIHYSYGVNSTEKGDLSSESTVSRIRTEHFPLTLESARPSHTSQYLCASSEYPDRNNSPLHFGNGTRLTVT.

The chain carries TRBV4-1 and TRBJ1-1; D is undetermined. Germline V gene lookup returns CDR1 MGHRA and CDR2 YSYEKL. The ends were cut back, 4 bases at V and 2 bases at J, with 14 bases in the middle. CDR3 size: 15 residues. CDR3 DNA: TGCGCCAGCAGCCCCCCCCCAGGACGAAACACTGAAGCTTTCTTT. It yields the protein CASSPPPGRNTEAFF.

The CDR3 spells CASSLDRYNEQFF. For the CDR3, the DNA is TGCGCCAGCAGCCTAGACAGATACAATGAGCAGTTCTTC. The chain is built from TRBV5-1 and TRBJ2-1; tentative D call: TRBD1 (5 bases). The CDR3 spans 13 residues. V lost 4 bases and J 4 bases, leaving 9 bases between the germline ends. Germline V lookup: CDR1 SGHRS, CDR2 YFSETQ.